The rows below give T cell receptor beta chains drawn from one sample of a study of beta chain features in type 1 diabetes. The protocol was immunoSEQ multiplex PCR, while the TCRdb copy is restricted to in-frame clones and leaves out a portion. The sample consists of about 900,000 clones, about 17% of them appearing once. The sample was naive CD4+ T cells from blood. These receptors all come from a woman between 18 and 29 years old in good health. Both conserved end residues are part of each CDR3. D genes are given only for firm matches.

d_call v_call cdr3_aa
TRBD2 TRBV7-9 CASSQLAGEVNTGELFF
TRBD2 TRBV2 CASSEKLAGGGTYEQYF
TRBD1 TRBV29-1 CSVRDRGNFPGELFF
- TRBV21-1 CASSKGGPSANYGYTF
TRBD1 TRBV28 CSATGTGVSYEQYF
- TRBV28 CASSSPSTANYGYTF
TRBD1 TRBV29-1 CSVEVLDRDTEAFF
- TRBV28 CASSRTFNYGYTF
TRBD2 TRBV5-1 CASSLASGQETQYF
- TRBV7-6 CASSLGPGIDGYEQYF
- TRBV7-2 CASSLVAGSGANVLTF
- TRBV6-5 CASSYSRGPQPQHF
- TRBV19 CASSIRDSGYEQYF
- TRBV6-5 CASSYSGSGANVLTF
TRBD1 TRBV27 CASKNGTGRVYGYTF
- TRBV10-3 CAISGRNQETQYF
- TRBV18 CASSDTLSSYEQYF
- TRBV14 CASSTPGTTTDKQYF
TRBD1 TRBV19 CASSEGQHHQPQHF
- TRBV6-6 CASSPSWGSPYEQYF
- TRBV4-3 CASSQDLEYYNEQFF
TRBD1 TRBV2 CASSGQGTRYEQYF
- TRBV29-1 CSVGTGHAGNTIYF
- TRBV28 CASSLLTGEQFF
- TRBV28 CASTLLGGYNEQFF
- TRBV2 CASSIRLGQETQYF
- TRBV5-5 CASSLLSLGETYEQYF
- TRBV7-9 CASSGFTYEQYF
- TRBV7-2 CASSLGGFPQWGETQYF
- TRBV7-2 CASSLGGKAYGYTF
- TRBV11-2 CASSFRANVLTF
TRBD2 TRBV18 CASSPNREVDEQYF
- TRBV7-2 CASSLTQSTDTQYF
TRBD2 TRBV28 CASSSWTSGSDEQYF
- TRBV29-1 CSVEVAEETQYF
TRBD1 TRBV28 CASTPSGQGIQGQFF
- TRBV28 CASSLNAETQYF
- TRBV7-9 CASSTTGGGPSSNQPQHF
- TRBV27 CASSALNAGFTEAFF
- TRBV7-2 CASSFLTDTQYF
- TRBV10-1 CASSESRVDEQYF
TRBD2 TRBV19 CASQVGLAGNNEQFF